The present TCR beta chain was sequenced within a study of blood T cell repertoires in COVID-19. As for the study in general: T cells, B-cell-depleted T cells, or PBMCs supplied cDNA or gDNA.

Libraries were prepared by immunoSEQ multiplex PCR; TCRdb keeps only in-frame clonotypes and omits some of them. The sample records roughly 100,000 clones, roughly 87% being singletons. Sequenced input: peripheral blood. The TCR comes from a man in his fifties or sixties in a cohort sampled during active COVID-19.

The CDR3: CASSWAGGADYGYTF. In nucleotides, the CDR3 is TGTGCCAGCAGCTGGGCCGGGGGAGCCGACTATGGCTACACCTTC. The chain has TRBV7-2 and TRBJ1-2, with a weak D call TRBD1 (5 bases). The CDR3 contains 15 residues. Deletions cut 4 bases from V and 3 bases from J, with 15 bases between. The germline gives CDR1 SGHTA, CDR2 FQGNSA. Supplemented by reference TRBV7-2 and TRBJ1-2, the full variable domain reads GAGVSQSPSNKVTEKGKDVELRCDPISGHTALYWYRQSLGQGLEFLIYFQGNSAPDKSGLPSDRFSAERTGGSVSTLTIQRTQQEDSAVYLCASSWAGGADYGYTFGSGTRLTVV.